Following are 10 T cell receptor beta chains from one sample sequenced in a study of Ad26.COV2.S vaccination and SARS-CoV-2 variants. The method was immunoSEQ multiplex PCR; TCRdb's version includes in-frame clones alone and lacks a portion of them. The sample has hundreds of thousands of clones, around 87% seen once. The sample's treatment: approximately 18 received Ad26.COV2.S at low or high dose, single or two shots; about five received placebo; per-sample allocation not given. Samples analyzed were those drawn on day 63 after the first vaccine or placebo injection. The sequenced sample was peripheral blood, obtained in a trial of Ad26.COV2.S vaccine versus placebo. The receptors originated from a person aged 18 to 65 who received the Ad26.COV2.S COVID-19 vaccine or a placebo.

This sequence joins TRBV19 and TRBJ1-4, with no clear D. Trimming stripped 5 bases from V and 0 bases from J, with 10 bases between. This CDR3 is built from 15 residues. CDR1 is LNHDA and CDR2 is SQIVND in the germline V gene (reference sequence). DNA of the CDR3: TGTGCCAGTAGTGCACGGAGGGCAACTAATGAAAAACTGTTTTTT. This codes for CASSARRATNEKLFF.

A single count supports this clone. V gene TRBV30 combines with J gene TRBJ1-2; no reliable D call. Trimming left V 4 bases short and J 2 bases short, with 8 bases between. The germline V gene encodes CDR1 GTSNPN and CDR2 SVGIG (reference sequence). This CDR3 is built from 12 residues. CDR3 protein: CAWKVGNYGYTF. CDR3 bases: TGTGCCTGGAAAGTAGGAAACTATGGCTACACCTTC.

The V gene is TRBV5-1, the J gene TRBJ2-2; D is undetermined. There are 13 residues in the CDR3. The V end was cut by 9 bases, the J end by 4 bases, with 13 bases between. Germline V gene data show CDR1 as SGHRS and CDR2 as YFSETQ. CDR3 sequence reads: CATSSSVTGELFF. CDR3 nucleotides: TGCGCCACCTCCTCTAGTGTCACCGGGGAGCTGTTTTTT.

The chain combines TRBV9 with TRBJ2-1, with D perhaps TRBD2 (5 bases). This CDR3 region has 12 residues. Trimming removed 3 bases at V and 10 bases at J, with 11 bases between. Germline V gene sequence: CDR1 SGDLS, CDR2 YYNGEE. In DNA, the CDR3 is TGTGCCAGCAGCGCCCCCCCGGGGGAGCAGTTCTTC. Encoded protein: CASSAPPGEQFF.

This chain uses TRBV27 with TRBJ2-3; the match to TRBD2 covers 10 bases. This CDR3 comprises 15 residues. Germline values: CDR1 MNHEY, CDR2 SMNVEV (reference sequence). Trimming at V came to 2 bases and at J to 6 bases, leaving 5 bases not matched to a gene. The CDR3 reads CASSLSGGAFDTQYF. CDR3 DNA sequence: TGTGCCAGCAGTTTAAGCGGGGGGGCCTTCGATACGCAGTATTTT.

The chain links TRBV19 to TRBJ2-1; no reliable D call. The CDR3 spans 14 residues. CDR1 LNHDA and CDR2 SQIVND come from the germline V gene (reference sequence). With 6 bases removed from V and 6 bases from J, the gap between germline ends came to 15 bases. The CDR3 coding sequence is TGTGCCAGTAGCCCCCAGGTGTCGGTCAATGAGCAGTTCTTC. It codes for CASSPQVSVNEQFF. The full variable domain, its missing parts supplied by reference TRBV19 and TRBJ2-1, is DGGITQSPKYLFRKEGQNVTLSCEQNLNHDAMYWYRQDPGQGLRLIYYSQIVNDFQKGDIAEGYSVSREKKESFPLTVTSAQKNPTAFYLCASSPQVSVNEQFFGPGTRLTVL.

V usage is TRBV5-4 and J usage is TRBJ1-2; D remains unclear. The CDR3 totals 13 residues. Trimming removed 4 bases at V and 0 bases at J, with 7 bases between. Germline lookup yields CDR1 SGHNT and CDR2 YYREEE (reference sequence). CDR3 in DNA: TGTGCCAGCAGCCAGGATACTAACTATGGCTACACCTTC. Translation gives CASSQDTNYGYTF.

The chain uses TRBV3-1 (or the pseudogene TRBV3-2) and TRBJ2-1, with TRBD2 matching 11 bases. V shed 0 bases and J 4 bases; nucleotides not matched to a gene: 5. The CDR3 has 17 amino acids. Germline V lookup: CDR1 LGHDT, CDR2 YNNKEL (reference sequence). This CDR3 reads CASSQDRLAGGYNEQFF. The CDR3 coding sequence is TGTGCCAGCAGCCAAGATCGGCTAGCGGGGGGTTACAATGAGCAGTTCTTC.

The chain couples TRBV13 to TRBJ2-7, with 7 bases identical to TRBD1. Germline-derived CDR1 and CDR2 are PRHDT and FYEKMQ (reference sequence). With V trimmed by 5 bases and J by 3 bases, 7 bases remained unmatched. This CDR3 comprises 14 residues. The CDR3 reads CASSQGVRHYEQYF. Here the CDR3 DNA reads TGTGCCAGCAGCCAGGGGGTAAGACACTACGAGCAGTACTTC.

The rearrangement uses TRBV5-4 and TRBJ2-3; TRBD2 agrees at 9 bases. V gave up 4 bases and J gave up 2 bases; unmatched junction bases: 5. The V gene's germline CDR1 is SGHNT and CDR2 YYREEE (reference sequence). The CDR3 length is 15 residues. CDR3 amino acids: CASSRSGGYTDTQYF. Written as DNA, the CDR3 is TGTGCCAGCAGCCGAAGCGGGGGGTACACAGATACGCAGTATTTT.